This TCR beta chain was found in a study of CD8 T cells in ankylosing spondylitis. Whole-study results and caveats: Within matched ankylosing spondylitis synovial fluid, disease-linked clones were reportedly significantly enriched. Earlier authors reported some of these motif variants in reactive arthritis synovial fluid and blood. CD8+ by phenotype, disease-linked clones were relatively rare in peripheral blood. It appeared that ankylosing spondylitis blood was characterized by a TCR beta motif of fewer than ten highly homologous variants.

Concerning this clonotype: Its target is not known.

Libraries for TCR beta were made by quantitative 5'-RACE with molecular barcodes. TCRdb itself ran the 5' RACE reads through MiXCR, one entry per CDR3 protein. The table lists roughly 700,000 distinct CDR3 sequences, under 20% of them singletons, with under 20% in the top ten. The sample was blood, either unsorted or a sorted T cell fraction (not recorded which). This clonotype originated in a male donor with ankylosing spondylitis.

This CDR3 is CASSPLEGENTEAFF. DNA for the CDR3: TGTGCCAGCAGCCCCCTGGAAGGGGAAAACACTGAAGCTTTCTTT. V and J are TRBV11-2 and TRBJ1-1; possible D gene TRBD1, 5 bases. In germline, CDR1 is SGHAT, CDR2 FQNNGV. The V and J ends lost 5 bases and 2 bases respectively, with 15 bases between them. CDR3 length equals 15 residues.